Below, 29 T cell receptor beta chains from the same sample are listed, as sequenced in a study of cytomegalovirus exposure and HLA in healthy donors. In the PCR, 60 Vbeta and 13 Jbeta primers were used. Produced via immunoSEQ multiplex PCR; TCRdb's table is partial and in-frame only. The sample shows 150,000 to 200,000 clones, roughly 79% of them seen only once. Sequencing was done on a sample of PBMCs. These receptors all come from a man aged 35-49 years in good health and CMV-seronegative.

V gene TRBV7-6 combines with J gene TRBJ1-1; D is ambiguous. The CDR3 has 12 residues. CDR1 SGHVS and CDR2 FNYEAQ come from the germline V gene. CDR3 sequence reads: CASGGYGTEAFF. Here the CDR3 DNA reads TGTGCTTCCGGCGGGTATGGCACTGAAGCTTTCTTT.

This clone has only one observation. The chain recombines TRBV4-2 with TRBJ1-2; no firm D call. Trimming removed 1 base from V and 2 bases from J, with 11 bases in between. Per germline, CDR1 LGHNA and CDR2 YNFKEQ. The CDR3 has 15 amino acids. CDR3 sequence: CASSQAATKNYGYTF. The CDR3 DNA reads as TGTGCCAGCAGCCAAGCTGCCACAAAGAACTATGGCTACACCTTC.

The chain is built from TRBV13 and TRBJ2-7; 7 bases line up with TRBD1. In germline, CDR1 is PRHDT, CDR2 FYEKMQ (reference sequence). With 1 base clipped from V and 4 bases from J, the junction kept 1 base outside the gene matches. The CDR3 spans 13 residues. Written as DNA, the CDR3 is TGTGCCAGCAGCTTAGCACAGGGGTACGAGCAGTACGTC. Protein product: CASSLAQGYEQYV.

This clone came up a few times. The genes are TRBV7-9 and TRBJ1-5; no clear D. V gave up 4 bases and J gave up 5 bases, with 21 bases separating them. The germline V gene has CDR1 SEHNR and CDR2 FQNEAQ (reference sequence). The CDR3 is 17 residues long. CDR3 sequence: CASSYGVENSYYQPQHF. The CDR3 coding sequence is TGTGCCAGCAGCTACGGCGTCGAGAACAGCTATTATCAGCCCCAGCATTTT.

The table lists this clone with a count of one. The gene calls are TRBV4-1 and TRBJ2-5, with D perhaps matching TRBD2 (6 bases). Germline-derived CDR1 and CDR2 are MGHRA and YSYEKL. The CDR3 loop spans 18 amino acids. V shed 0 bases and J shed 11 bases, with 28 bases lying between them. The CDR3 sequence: CASSQDLIRRDRPALQYF. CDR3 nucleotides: TGCGCCAGCAGCCAAGATTTAATTAGGCGGGATAGACCGGCCTTACAGTACTTC.

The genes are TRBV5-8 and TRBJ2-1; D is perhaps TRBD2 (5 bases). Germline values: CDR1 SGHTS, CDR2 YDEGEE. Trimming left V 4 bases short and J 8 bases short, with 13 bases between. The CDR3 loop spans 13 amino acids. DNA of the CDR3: TGTGCCAGCAGCCTGTCTAGCATCCATGAGCAGTTCTTC. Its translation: CASSLSSIHEQFF.

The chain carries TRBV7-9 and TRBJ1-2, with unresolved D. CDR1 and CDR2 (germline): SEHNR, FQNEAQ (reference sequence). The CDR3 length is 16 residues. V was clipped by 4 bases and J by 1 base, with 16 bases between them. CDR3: CASSSPLRLDNYGYTF. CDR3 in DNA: TGTGCCAGCAGCTCTCCCTTGCGTCTCGATAACTATGGCTACACCTTC.

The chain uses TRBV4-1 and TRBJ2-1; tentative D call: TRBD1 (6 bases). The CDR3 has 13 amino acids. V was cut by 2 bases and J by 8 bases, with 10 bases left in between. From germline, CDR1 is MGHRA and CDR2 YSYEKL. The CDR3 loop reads CASSQQGRDEQFF. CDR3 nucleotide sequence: TGCGCCAGCAGCCAACAGGGGCGGGATGAGCAGTTCTTC.

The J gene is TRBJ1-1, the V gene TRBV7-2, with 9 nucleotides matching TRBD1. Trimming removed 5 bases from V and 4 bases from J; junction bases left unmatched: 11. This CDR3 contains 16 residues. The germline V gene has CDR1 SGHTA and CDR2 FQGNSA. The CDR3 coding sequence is TGTGCCAGCAGCGCCTGGGACAGGGCTCTGAGCACTGAAGCTTTCTTT. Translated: CASSAWDRALSTEAFF.

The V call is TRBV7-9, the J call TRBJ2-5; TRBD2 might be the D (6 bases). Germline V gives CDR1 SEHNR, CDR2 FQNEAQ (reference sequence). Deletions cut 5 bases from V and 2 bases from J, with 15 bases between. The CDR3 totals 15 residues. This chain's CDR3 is CASSPAGGVQETQYF. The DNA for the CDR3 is TGTGCCAGCAGCCCCGCGGGCGGGGTGCAAGAGACCCAGTACTTC.

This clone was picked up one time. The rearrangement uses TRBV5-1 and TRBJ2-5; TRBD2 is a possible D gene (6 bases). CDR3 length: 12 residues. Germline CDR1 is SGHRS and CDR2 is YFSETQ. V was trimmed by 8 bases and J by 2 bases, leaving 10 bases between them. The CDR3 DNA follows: TGCGCCAGTACCGGGACTCAAGAGACCCAGTACTTC. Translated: CASTGTQETQYF. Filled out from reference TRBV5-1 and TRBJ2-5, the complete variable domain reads KAGVTQTPRYLIKTRGQQVTLSCSPISGHRSVSWYQQTPGQGLQFLFEYFSETQRNKGNFPGRFSGRQFSNSRSEMNVSTLELGDSALYLCASTGTQETQYFGPGTRLLVL.

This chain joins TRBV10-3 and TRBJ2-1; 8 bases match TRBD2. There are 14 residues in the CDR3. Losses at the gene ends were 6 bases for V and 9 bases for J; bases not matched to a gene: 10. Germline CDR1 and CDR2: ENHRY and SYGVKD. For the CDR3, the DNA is TGTGCCATCAGGGGGGGAGCGGGAGTTGGTGAGCAGTTCTTC. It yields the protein CAIRGGAGVGEQFF.

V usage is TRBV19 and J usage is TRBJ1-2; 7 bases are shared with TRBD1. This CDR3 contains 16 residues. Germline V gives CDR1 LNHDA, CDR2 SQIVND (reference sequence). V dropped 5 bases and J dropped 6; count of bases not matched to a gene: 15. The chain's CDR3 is CASSPRGGTEYHGYTF. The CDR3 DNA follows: TGTGCCAGTAGTCCACGGGGGGGGACAGAGTACCATGGCTACACCTTC.

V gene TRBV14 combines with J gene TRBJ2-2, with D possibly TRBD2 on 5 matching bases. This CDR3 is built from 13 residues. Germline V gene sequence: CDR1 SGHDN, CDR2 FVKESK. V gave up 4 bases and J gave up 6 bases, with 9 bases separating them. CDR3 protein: CASSPTRPGELFF. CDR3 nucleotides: TGTGCCAGCAGCCCCACTAGACCCGGGGAGCTGTTTTTT.

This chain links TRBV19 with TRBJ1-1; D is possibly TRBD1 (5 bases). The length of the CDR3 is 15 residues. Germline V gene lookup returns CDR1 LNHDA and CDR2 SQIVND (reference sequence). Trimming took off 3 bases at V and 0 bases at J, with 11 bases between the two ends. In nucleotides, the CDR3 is TGTGCCAGTAGTATTCAGAACAGGTTGAACACTGAAGCTTTCTTT. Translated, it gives CASSIQNRLNTEAFF. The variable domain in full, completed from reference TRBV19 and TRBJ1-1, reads DGGITQSPKYLFRKEGQNVTLSCEQNLNHDAMYWYRQDPGQGLRLIYYSQIVNDFQKGDIAEGYSVSREKKESFPLTVTSAQKNPTAFYLCASSIQNRLNTEAFFGQGTRLTVV.

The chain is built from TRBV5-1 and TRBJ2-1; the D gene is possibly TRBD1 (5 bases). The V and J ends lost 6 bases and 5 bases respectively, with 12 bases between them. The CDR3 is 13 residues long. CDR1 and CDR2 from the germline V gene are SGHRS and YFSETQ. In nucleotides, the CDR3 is TGCGCCAGCAAGGCAGGGCTGGACAATGAGCAGTTCTTC. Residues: CASKAGLDNEQFF.

The CDR3 sequence is CASSSGLEAFF. CDR3 nucleotides: TGTGCCAGCAGTTCCGGTCTGGAAGCTTTCTTT. The chain is built from TRBV27 and TRBJ1-1; D is uncertain. The CDR3 runs 11 residues. Germline loops: CDR1 MNHEY, CDR2 SMNVEV (reference sequence). Trimming took off 4 bases at V and 8 bases at J, with 8 bases between the two ends.

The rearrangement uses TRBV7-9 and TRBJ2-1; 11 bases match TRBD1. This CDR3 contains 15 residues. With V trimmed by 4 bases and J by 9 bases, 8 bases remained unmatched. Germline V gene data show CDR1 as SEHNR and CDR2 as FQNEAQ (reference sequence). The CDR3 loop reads CASSWTGGKAGEQFF. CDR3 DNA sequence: TGTGCCAGCAGCTGGACAGGGGGCAAGGCGGGTGAGCAGTTCTTC.

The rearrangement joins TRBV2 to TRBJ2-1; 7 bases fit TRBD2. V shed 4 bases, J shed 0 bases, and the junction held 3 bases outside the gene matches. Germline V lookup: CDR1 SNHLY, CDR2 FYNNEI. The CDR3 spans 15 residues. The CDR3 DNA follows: TGTGCCAGCAGTGGGCGCGGGAGCTCCTACAATGAGCAGTTCTTC. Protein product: CASSGRGSSYNEQFF.

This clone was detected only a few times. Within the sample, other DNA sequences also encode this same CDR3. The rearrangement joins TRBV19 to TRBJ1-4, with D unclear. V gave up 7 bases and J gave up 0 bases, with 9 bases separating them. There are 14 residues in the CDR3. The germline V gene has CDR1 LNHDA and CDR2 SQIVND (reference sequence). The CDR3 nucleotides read TGTGCCAGTAATCGGGTGACAACTAATGAAAAACTGTTTTTT. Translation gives CASNRVTTNEKLFF.

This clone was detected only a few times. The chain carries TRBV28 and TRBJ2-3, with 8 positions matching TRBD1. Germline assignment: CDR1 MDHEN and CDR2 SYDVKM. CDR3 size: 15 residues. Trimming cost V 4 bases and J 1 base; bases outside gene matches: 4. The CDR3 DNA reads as TGTGCCAGCAGTTCAGACAGGGGTCGCACAGATACGCAGTATTTT. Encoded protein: CASSSDRGRTDTQYF.

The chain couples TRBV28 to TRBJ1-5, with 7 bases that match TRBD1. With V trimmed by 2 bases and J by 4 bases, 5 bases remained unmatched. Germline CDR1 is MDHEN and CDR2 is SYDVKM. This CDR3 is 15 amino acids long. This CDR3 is CASSLTGEWNQPQHF. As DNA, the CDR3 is TGTGCCAGCAGTTTAACAGGGGAATGGAATCAGCCCCAGCATTTT.

CDR3 sequence reads: CASSSSGLAGGGETQYF. The CDR3 DNA sequence: TGTGCCAGCAGCTCCTCTGGACTAGCGGGAGGGGGGGAGACCCAGTACTTC. V and J are TRBV7-2 and TRBJ2-5; TRBD2 matches 15 bases. There are 17 residues in the CDR3. V gave up 4 bases and J gave up 5 bases; unmatched junction bases: 8. Germline V gives CDR1 SGHTA, CDR2 FQGNSA.

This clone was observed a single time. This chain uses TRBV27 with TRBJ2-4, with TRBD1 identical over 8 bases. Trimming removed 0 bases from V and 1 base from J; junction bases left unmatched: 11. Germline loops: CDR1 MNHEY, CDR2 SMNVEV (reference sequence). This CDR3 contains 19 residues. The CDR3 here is CASSLSRDRGGLAKNIQYF. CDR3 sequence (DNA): TGTGCCAGCAGTTTATCGCGTGACAGGGGAGGATTGGCCAAAAACATTCAGTACTTC.

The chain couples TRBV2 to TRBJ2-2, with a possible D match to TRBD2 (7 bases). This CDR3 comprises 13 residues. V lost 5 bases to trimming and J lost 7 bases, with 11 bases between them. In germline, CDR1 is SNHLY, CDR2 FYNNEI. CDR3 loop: CASSTGTIGELFF. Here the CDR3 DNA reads TGTGCCAGCAGTACAGGGACTATCGGGGAGCTGTTTTTT.

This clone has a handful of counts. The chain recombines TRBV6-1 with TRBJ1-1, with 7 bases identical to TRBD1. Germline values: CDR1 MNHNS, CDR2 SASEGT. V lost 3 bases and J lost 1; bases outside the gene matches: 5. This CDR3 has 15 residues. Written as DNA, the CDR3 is TGTGCCAGCAGTGACAAAGGGACAGCGAACACTGAAGCTTTCTTT. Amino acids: CASSDKGTANTEAFF.

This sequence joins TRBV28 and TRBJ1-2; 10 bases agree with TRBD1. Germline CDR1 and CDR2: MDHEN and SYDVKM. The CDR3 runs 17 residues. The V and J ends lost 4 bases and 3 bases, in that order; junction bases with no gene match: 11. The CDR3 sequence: CASSSGQGISVDYGYTF. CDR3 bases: TGTGCCAGCAGTTCGGGACAGGGGATCTCTGTGGACTATGGCTACACCTTC.

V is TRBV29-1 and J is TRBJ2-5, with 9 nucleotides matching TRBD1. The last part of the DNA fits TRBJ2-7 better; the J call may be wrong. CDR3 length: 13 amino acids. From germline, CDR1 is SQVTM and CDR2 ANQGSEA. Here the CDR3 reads CSGWDRASYEQYF. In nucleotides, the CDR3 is TGCAGCGGGTGGGACAGGGCTTCCTACGAGCAGTACTTC.

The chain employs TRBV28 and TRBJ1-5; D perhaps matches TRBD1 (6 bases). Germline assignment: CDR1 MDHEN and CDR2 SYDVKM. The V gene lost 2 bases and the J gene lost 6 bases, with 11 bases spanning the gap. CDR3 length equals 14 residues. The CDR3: CASSLAGDGQPQHF. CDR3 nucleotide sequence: TGTGCCAGCAGTTTAGCAGGGGACGGTCAGCCCCAGCATTTT.